This TCR beta chain derives from a study of beta chain features in type 1 diabetes. Overall study results and limits: Within each of all four CD4+ subsets, Type 1 diabetes patients had TCRB CDR3s that were moderately but significantly shorter.

Worth noting for this clone: Its antigen is currently unknown.

Purity exceeding 95% was reached by all sorted populations. Expressed TCRB transcripts were sequenced because the isolated RNA had all been reverse transcribed beforehand. The table came from immunoSEQ multiplex PCR; TCRdb's copy has only in-frame clones and leaves some out. The sample gives hundreds of thousands of clones, roughly 12% of which show up once; 0.02% to 0.025% is in the top ten. The length of the CDR3 is 15 residues. Germline-derived CDR1 and CDR2 are SGDLS and YYNGEE. The V gene end was trimmed by 0 bases and the J gene end by 7 bases; junction bases not matched to a gene: 8. The chain combines TRBV9 with TRBJ2-3, with 7 bases lining up with TRBD1. The receptor was isolated from a man younger than 35 with type 1 diabetes. Sequencing used naive CD4+ T cells from blood. The CDR3 loop reads CASSVAGQRPNTQYF. DNA for the CDR3: TGTGCCAGCAGCGTAGCGGGACAGAGACCTAATACGCAGTATTTT.